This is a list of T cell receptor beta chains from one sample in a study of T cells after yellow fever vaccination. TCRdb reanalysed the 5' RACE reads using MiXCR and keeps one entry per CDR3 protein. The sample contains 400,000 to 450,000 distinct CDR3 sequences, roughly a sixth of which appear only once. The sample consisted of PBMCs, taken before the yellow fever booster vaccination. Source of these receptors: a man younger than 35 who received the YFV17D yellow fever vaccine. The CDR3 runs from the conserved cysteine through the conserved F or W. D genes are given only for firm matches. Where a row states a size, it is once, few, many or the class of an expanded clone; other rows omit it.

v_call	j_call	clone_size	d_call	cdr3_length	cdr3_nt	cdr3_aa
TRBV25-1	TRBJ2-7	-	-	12	TGTGCCAGCAAACAGGGTTCGTACGAGCAGTACTTC	CASKQGSYEQYF
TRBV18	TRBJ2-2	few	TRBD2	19	TGTGCCAGCTCACCACGGGCTAGCGGGGTCCTCGCGAACACCGGGGAGCTGTTTTTT	CASSPRASGVLANTGELFF
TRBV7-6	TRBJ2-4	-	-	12	TGTGCCAGCAGCTTATCCAGGGGAATTCAGTACTTC	CASSLSRGIQYF
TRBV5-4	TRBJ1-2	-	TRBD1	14	TGTGCCAGCAGCGGTGGGGACAGAGACTATGGCTACACCTTC	CASSGGDRDYGYTF
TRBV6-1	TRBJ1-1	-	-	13	TGTGCCAGCAGTGCTACAGGTAACACTGAAGCTTTCTTT	CASSATGNTEAFF
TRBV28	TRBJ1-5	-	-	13	TGTGCCAGCAAGTTAGGGGTCGGCCAGCCCCAGCATTTT	CASKLGVGQPQHF
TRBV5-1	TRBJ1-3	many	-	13	TGCGCCAGCAGCCCAGAATCGGGAAACACCATATATTTT	CASSPESGNTIYF
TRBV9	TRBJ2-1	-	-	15	TGTGCCAGCAGCGTATCACCCCTAACCTACAATGAGCAGTTCTTC	CASSVSPLTYNEQFF
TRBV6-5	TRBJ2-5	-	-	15	TGTGCCAGCAGTTACTCGGTGGGGAGAGGAGAGACCCAGTACTTC	CASSYSVGRGETQYF
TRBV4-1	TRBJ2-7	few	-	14	TGCGCCAGCAGCCACGCCCAGACGGATTACGAGCAGTACTTC	CASSHAQTDYEQYF
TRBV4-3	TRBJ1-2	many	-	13	TGCGCCAGCAGCCAAGGTGGGAAGTATGGCTACACCTTC	CASSQGGKYGYTF
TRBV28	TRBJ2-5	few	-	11	TGTGCCGTGATCTCTCCCGAGACCCAGTACTTC	CAVISPETQYF
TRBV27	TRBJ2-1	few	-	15	TGTGCCAGCAGTTTTGGGGGGGGGCCGGGGAATGAGCAGTTCTTC	CASSFGGGPGNEQFF
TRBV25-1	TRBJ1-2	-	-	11	TGTGCCAGCAGTGAATATGGATATAACACCTTC	CASSEYGYNTF
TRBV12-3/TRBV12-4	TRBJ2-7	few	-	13	TGTGCCAGCAGGCAGGACAGCTCGAGAGAGCAGTACTTC	CASRQDSSREQYF
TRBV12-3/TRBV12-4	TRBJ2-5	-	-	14	TGTGCCAGCAGTTGGCAGGGTCTCCAAGAGACCCAGTACTTC	CASSWQGLQETQYF
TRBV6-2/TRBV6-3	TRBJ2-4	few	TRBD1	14	TGTGCCAGCAGTCGAACAGGGGGCAATGACATTCAGTACTTC	CASSRTGGNDIQYF
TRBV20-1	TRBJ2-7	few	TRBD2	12	TGCAGTGCTCCTAGCGGGGGCTACGAGCAGTACTTC	CSAPSGGYEQYF
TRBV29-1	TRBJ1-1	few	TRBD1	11	TGCAGCCATGACAGGGGCACTGAAGCTTTCTTT	CSHDRGTEAFF
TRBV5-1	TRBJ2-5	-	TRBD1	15	TGCGCCAGCAGCGCCGGGACAGGGCCAGGAGAGACCCAGTACTTC	CASSAGTGPGETQYF
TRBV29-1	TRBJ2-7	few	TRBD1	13	TGCAGCGTTGAAGGGACAGGGGTCAACGAGCAGTACTTC	CSVEGTGVNEQYF
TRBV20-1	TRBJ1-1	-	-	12	TGCAGTGCTAGAGGGGGGGAGGCTGAAGCTTTCTTT	CSARGGEAEAFF